One and the same sample provided the 9 T cell receptor beta chains below, sequenced in a study of beta chain features in type 1 diabetes. Study-level points and caveats: Moderate yet significant TCRB CDR3 shortening was seen in Type 1 diabetes patients in all four CD4+ subsets.

These receptors have no known antigen. The entirety of the isolated RNA underwent reverse transcription, so expressed TCRB transcripts were sequenced. This table comes from immunoSEQ multiplex PCR, and its TCRdb copy is limited to in-frame clones, with some not included. The data contain 600,000 to 700,000 clones, roughly an eighth of them singletons. The sequencing input was naive CD4+ T cells from blood. The receptors derive from a man between 18 and 29 years old with type 1 diabetes.

The genes are TRBV6-1 and TRBJ1-1; D is unclear. CDR3 length: 11 amino acids. The V end was cut by 10 bases, the J end by 1 base, with 7 bases between. Germline CDR1 is MNHNS and CDR2 is SASEGT. Here the CDR3 reads CATRENTEAFF. The CDR3 nucleotides are TGTGCCACCCGGGAGAACACTGAAGCTTTCTTT.

In this sample, this clone turned up a few times. This chain links TRBV5-1 with TRBJ2-1, with D perhaps TRBD1 (5 bases). The CDR3 spans 15 residues. Trimming pared 0 bases from V and 6 bases from J, leaving 13 bases between. Germline CDR1 is SGHRS and CDR2 is YFSETQ. The CDR3 DNA is TGCGCCAGCAGCTTGGGACAGAGGTTAGCCAATGAGCAGTTCTTC. Translation: CASSLGQRLANEQFF.

This clone showed up just a few times. This chain links TRBV5-1 with TRBJ2-3; a possible D gene is TRBD1 (5 bases). The V gene lost 0 bases and the J gene lost 5 bases, with 19 bases spanning the gap. The V gene's germline CDR1 is SGHRS and CDR2 YFSETQ. The CDR3 loop spans 17 amino acids. DNA of the CDR3: TGCGCCAGCAGCTTGGGATCGCTAAAAGGGGTAAAAGATACGCAGTATTTT. Protein product: CASSLGSLKGVKDTQYF.

The genes are TRBV7-9 and TRBJ2-7; 9 nucleotides line up with TRBD1. Germline-derived CDR1 and CDR2 are SEHNR and FQNEAQ (reference sequence). CDR3 length: 15 residues. J lost 3 bases, V lost 1 base, and 4 bases had no gene match. This CDR3 reads CASSLEGQGGYEQYF. For the CDR3, the DNA is TGTGCCAGCAGCTTAGAGGGACAGGGCGGCTACGAGCAGTACTTC.

This chain links TRBV25-1 with TRBJ2-3; D remains unclear. The CDR3 contains 13 residues. V lost 3 bases, J lost 3 bases, and 7 bases lay in between. Germline loops: CDR1 MGHDK, CDR2 SYGVNS. The CDR3 protein is CASSEASTDTQYF. CDR3 in DNA: TGTGCCAGCAGTGAGGCCTCTACAGATACGCAGTATTTT.

This sequence joins TRBV4-1 and TRBJ1-6, with no clear D. In germline, CDR1 is MGHRA, CDR2 YSYEKL. CDR3 size: 16 residues. Trimming stripped 0 bases from V and 7 bases from J, with 13 bases between. In DNA form, the CDR3 reads TGCGCCAGCAGCCAAGATGTCGACATGAAGAATTCACCCCTCCACTTT. Protein sequence: CASSQDVDMKNSPLHF.

V is TRBV6-6 and J is TRBJ1-2; D possibly corresponds to TRBD1 (6 bases). This CDR3 contains 16 residues. Germline CDR1 is MNHNY and CDR2 is SVGAGI (reference sequence). V lost 4 bases, J lost 5 bases, and 20 bases lay in between. The CDR3 is CASSSLEYREKYGYTF. The DNA for the CDR3 is TGTGCCAGCAGTTCGTTAGAATACAGGGAAAAGTATGGCTACACCTTC.

The chain couples TRBV29-1 to TRBJ1-3; the D is unclear. Germline CDR1 is SQVTM and CDR2 is ANQGSEA. Trimming took 4 bases from V and 0 from J, leaving 4 bases between them. The length of the CDR3 is 12 residues. The CDR3 bases are TGCAGCGTTGGGCACTCTGGAAACACCATATATTTT. The encoded protein is CSVGHSGNTIYF.

This clone was observed a few times. V and J are TRBV19 and TRBJ2-7; 7 bases agree with TRBD1. The CDR3 covers 14 residues. Germline lookup yields CDR1 LNHDA and CDR2 SQIVND (reference sequence). The ends lost 5 bases at V and 3 bases at J; junction bases unmatched: 7. The CDR3 DNA is TGTGCCAGTAGTGTCTATGACAGGGACTACGAGCAGTACTTC. Residues: CASSVYDRDYEQYF.